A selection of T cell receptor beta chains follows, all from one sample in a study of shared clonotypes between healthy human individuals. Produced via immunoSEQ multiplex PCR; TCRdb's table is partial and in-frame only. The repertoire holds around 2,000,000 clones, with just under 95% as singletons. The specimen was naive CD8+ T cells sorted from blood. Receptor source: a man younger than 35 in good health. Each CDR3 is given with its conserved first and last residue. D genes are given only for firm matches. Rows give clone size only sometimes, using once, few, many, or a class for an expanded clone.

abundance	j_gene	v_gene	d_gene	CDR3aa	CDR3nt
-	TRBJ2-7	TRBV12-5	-	CASDNLAYEQYF	TGTGCTAGTGATAACCTTGCCTACGAGCAGTACTTC
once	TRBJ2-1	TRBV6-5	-	CASSYSIKEQFF	TGTGCCAGCAGTTACTCGATCAAGGAGCAGTTCTTC
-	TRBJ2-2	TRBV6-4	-	CASSDGPELFF	TGTGCCAGCAGTGACGGGCCGGAGCTGTTTTTT
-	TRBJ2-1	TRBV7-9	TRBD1	CASSLQGYNEQFF	TGTGCCAGCAGCCTACAGGGGTACAATGAGCAGTTCTTC
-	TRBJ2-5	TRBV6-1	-	CASSEVWDGETQYF	TGTGCCAGCAGTGAAGTTTGGGACGGAGAGACCCAGTACTTC
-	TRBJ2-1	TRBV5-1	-	CASTDEGRPHHDEQFF	TGCGCCAGCACCGATGAGGGTCGGCCCCACCACGATGAGCAGTTCTTC
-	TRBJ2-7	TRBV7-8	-	CASSSPQREQYF	TGTGCCAGCAGCTCCCCCCAGCGCGAGCAGTACTTC
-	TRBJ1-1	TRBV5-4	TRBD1	CASSFKGTGLAEAFF	TGTGCCAGCAGCTTCAAAGGGACAGGGCTAGCTGAAGCTTTCTTT
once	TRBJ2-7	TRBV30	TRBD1	CAWSSGQGAHEQYF	TGTGCCTGGAGTTCGGGACAGGGGGCCCACGAGCAGTACTTC
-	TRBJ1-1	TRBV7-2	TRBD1	CAILTGGGTEAFF	TGTGCCATACTGACAGGGGGAGGCACTGAAGCTTTCTTT
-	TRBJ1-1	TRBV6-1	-	CASTPGRMNTEAFF	TGTGCCAGTACGCCTGGACGGATGAACACTGAAGCTTTCTTT
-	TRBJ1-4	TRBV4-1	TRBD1	CASNGATGAGNEKLFF	TGCGCCAGCAACGGGGCTACAGGGGCGGGTAATGAAAAACTGTTTTTT
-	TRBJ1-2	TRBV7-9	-	CASSPYGYTF	TGTGCCAGCAGCCCCTATGGCTACACCTTC
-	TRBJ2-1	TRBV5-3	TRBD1	CARSRPDRGHEQFF	TGTGCCAGAAGCCGGCCGGACAGGGGACATGAGCAGTTCTTC
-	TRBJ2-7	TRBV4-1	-	CASSQEWDLSYEQYF	TGCGCCAGCAGCCAGGAATGGGACTTATCCTACGAGCAGTACTTC
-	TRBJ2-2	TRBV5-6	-	CASRSGNTGELFF	TGTGCCAGCAGAAGTGGAAACACCGGGGAGCTGTTTTTT
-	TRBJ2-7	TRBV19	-	CASSPGGLTYEQYF	TGTGCCAGTAGTCCCGGAGGGTTAACCTACGAGCAGTACTTC
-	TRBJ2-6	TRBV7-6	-	CASSLGIAEAGANVLTF	TGTGCCAGCAGCTTAGGTATAGCGGAGGCTGGGGCCAACGTCCTGACTTTC
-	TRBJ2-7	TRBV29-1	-	CSVMDSNTYEQYF	TGCAGCGTTATGGACAGCAACACCTACGAGCAGTACTTC
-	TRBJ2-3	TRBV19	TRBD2	CASSPAGTSGSSTDTQYF	TGTGCCAGTTCCCCTGCCGGGACTAGCGGCTCTAGCACAGATACGCAGTATTTT
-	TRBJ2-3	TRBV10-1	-	CASSEGHGTDTQYF	TGCGCCAGCAGTGAAGGACACGGCACAGATACGCAGTATTTT
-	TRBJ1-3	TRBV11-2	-	CASSLNLAAGNTIYF	TGTGCCAGCAGCTTAAATTTGGCAGCTGGAAACACCATATATTTT
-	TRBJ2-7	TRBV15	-	CATSSTPFKGGVSYEQYF	TGTGCCACCAGCTCGACTCCCTTTAAGGGCGGGGTCTCCTACGAGCAGTACTTC
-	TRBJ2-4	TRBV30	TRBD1	CAWSMTGDIQYF	TGTGCCTGGAGTATGACAGGGGACATTCAGTACTTC
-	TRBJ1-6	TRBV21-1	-	CASSFGQYNSPLHF	TGTGCCAGCAGCTTCGGACAGTATAATTCACCCCTCCACTTT
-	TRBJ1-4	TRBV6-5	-	CASSQQTGGDEKLFF	TGTGCCAGCAGTCAGCAGACAGGAGGAGATGAAAAACTGTTTTTT
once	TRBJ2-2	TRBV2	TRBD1	CASYGQANTGELFF	TGTGCCAGCTACGGACAGGCGAACACCGGGGAGCTGTTTTTT
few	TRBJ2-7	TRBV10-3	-	CAISEGYEQYF	TGTGCCATCAGTGAGGGCTACGAGCAGTACTTC
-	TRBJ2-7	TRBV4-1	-	CASSHTGLDSYEQYF	TGCGCCAGCAGCCACACGGGGCTTGACTCCTACGAGCAGTACTTC
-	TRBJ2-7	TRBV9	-	CASSASGAAGYEQYF	TGTGCCAGCAGCGCAAGCGGAGCGGCCGGCTACGAGCAGTACTTC
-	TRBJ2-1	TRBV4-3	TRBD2	CASSQAPGTKHNEQFF	TGCGCCAGCAGCCAAGCTCCCGGGACTAAACACAATGAGCAGTTCTTC
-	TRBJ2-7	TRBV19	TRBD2	CASPPVGTSVYEQYF	TGTGCCAGTCCTCCGGTGGGGACTAGCGTCTACGAGCAGTACTTC
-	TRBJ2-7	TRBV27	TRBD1	CASSLIRGQHEHYEQYF	TGTGCCAGCAGTTTGATCAGGGGGCAACACGAACACTACGAGCAGTACTTC
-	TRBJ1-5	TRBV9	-	CARTGTRRSALQPQHF	TGTGCCAGAACCGGGACAAGGCGTTCGGCGTTACAGCCCCAGCATTTT
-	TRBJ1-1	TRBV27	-	CASSLLSPEGGTEAFF	TGTGCCAGCAGTTTATTGTCTCCCGAGGGGGGCACTGAAGCTTTCTTT
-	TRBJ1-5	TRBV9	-	CASSLGTGFNQPQHF	TGTGCCAGCAGCCTCGGGACGGGGTTTAATCAGCCCCAGCATTTT
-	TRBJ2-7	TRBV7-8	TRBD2	CASSPVDGRAYEQYF	TGTGCCAGCAGCCCTGTGGACGGGAGGGCCTACGAGCAGTACTTC
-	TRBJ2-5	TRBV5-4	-	CASSWEAEETQYF	TGTGCCAGCAGCTGGGAGGCCGAGGAGACCCAGTACTTC
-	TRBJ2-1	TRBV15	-	CATSRDVRQSRYNEQFF	TGTGCCACCAGCAGAGATGTCCGGCAGTCGAGGTACAATGAGCAGTTCTTC
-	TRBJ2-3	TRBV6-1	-	CASSELAGVSTDTQYF	TGTGCCAGCAGTGAACTCGCAGGGGTTAGCACAGATACGCAGTATTTT
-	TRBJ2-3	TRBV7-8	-	CASSSPGQVFDTQYF	TGTGCCAGCAGCTCCCCGGGGCAGGTGTTTGATACGCAGTATTTT
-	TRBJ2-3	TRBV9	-	CASSVADLSGHTQYF	TGTGCCAGCAGCGTAGCTGATCTTTCTGGGCATACGCAGTATTTT
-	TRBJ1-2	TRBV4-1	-	CASSQDVGDGYTF	TGCGCCAGCAGCCAAGATGTGGGGGATGGCTACACCTTC
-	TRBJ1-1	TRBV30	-	CAWSRQANTEAFF	TGTGCCTGGAGTAGACAGGCCAACACTGAAGCTTTCTTT
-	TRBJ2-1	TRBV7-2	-	CASSLVAGNPSDEQFF	TGTGCCAGCAGCTTAGTGGCGGGGAATCCGAGCGATGAGCAGTTCTTC
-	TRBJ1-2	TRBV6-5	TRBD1	CASRGTGLGYTF	TGTGCCAGCAGGGGGACAGGGCTTGGCTACACCTTC
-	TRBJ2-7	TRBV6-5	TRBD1	CASSYGTGERFYEQYF	TGTGCCAGCAGTTACGGAACAGGGGAAAGGTTCTACGAGCAGTACTTC
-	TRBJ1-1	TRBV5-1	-	CASSLEAHRGTEAFF	TGCGCCAGCAGCTTGGAGGCACATCGGGGCACTGAAGCTTTCTTT
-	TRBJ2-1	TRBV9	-	CASSVAATWEQFF	TGTGCCAGCAGCGTAGCTGCTACGTGGGAGCAGTTCTTC
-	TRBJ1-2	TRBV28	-	CASSFRTATADGYTF	TGTGCCAGCAGTTTTAGGACAGCCACTGCGGATGGCTACACCTTC
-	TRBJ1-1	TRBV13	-	CASSLGVELAFF	TGTGCCAGCAGCTTGGGGGTTGAGTTAGCTTTCTTT
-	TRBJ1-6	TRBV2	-	CASSPLEGTWWTTALHF	TGTGCCAGCTCCCCTCTGGAGGGGACCTGGTGGACCACGGCCCTCCACTTT
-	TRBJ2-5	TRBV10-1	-	CASSGVGNETQYF	TGCGCCAGCAGTGGGGTGGGGAACGAGACCCAGTACTTC
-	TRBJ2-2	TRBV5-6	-	CASSLVNTGELFF	TGTGCCAGCAGCTTGGTAAACACCGGGGAGCTGTTTTTT
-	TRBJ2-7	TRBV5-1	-	CASSLAQGMVYEQYF	TGCGCCAGCAGCTTGGCCCAGGGGATGGTCTACGAGCAGTACTTC
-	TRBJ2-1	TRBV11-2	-	CASSVGHGIDNEQFF	TGTGCCAGCAGCGTGGGACACGGGATCGACAATGAGCAGTTCTTC
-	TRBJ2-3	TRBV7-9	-	CATRRGGPFTDTQYF	TGTGCCACCCGGAGGGGGGGCCCCTTCACAGATACGCAGTATTTT
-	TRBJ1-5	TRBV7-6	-	CASSLGVNQPQHF	TGTGCCAGCAGCTTAGGGGTGAATCAGCCCCAGCATTTT
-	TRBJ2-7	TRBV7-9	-	CASSFSVPGYYEQYF	TGTGCCAGCAGCTTTAGCGTACCCGGTTACTACGAGCAGTACTTC